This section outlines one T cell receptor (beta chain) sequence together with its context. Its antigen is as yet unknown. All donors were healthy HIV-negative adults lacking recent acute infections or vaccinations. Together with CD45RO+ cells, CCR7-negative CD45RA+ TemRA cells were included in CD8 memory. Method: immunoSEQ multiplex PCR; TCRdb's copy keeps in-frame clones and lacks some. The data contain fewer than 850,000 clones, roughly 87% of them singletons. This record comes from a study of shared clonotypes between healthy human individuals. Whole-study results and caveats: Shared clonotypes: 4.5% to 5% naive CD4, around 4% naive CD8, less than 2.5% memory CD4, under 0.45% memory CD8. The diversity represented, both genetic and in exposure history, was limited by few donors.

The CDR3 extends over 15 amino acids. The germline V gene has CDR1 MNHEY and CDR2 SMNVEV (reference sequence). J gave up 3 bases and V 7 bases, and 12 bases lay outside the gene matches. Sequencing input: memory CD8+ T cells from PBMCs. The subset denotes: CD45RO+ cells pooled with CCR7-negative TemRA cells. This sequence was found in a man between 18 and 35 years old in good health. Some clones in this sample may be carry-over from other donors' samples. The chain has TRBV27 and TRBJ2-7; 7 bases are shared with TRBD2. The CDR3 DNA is TGTGCCAGCACCCCAGGGTGGGCGGGGGTCTACGAGCAGTACTTC. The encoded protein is CASTPGWAGVYEQYF.